This T cell receptor (beta chain) appears in the sequencing data of a study of T cells in Graves' hyperthyroidism and ophthalmopathy. Study-wide results and limits: Most thyroid-expanded clonotypes above 0.001 were also found in blood.

RNA transcripts gave rise to amplified TCR beta CDR3 regions. During a first-round RT-PCR of the TCR CDR3, the HTBI primer set was used. TCRdb re-analysed the multiplex PCR reads in MiXCR, keeping a single row per CDR3 protein. The repertoire holds around 340,000 distinct CDR3 sequences, about a sixth seen once, with around 15% in the top ten. A Clinical Activity Score of at least 3, a NOSPECS grade of at least 4 and a duration under 3 months were recorded in the ophthalmopathy patients. Exclusion of patients followed from uncontrolled infection, other autoimmune disease, pregnancy or lactation. This clonotype was detected many times. Antigen unknown. The sequenced material came from blood. The source of this sequence is a woman in her thirties or forties with Graves' ophthalmopathy.

The CDR3 here is CASSLPPPDWTQYF. CDR3 bases: TGTGCCAGCAGCTTACCGCCCCCTGACTGGACCCAGTACTTC. V is TRBV7-9 and J is TRBJ2-5; D ambiguous. Trimming removed 2 bases at V and 7 bases at J, with 14 bases between. This CDR3 is 14 amino acids long. Germline CDR1 is SEHNR and CDR2 is FQNEAQ (reference sequence).